The 31 T cell receptor beta chains given below trace back to one sample, sequenced in a study of T cell repertoires in aging, cancer and after chemotherapy. Rearranged V-D-J TRB sequences were amplified with a mixed TRB-A/B primer pool. A single record per CDR3 protein comes from TCRdb applying MiXCR to the multiplex PCR reads. The table has around 5,000 distinct CDR3 sequences, roughly 26% seen once; the top ten hold 15% to 20%. Amplification of TCR beta used genomic DNA extracted from peripheral blood. Sample: blood. These receptors came from a human donor in good health.

This clonotype appeared a few times. J is TRBJ1-4 and V is TRBV5-1; 7 bases agree with TRBD1. From germline, CDR1 is SGHRS and CDR2 YFSETQ. The junction had 3 bases not matched to a gene; V was cut back by 1 base and J by 6 bases. The CDR3 covers 14 residues. DNA of the CDR3: TGCGCCAGCAGCTTGTGGGACAGCGATGAAAAACTGTTTTTT. This encodes CASSLWDSDEKLFF. Full variable domain (rest looked up from reference TRBV5-1 and TRBJ1-4): KAGVTQTPRYLIKTRGQQVTLSCSPISGHRSVSWYQQTPGQGLQFLFEYFSETQRNKGNFPGRFSGRQFSNSRSEMNVSTLELGDSALYLCASSLWDSDEKLFFGSGTQLSVL.

This clonotype rates as medium-sized (0.01 to 0.1%). The chain recombines TRBV19 with TRBJ2-1; TRBD2 matches 11 bases. The germline gives CDR1 LNHDA, CDR2 SQIVND (reference sequence). The CDR3 runs 15 residues. Trimming took 5 bases from V and 4 from J; bases not matched to a gene: 4. CDR3 sequence (DNA): TGTGCCAGTAGTGTTAGCGGGGGGGAATACAATGAGCAGTTCTTC. Translation gives CASSVSGGEYNEQFF.

With respect to this clonotype: A much larger clone is a single base away; this may be a read error. The V call is TRBV6-5, the J call TRBJ1-3; D is uncertain. Germline V gene sequence: CDR1 MNHEY, CDR2 SVGAGI. V gave up 2 bases and J gave up 7 bases, with 12 bases separating them. CDR3 length equals 14 residues. This chain's CDR3 is CASSYAKVHNTIYF. The DNA of the CDR3 is TGTGCCAGCAGTTACGCGAAGGTACACAACACCATATATTTT.

This clonotype is medium-sized by share. CDR3 sequence reads: CSVEETGNYGYTF. Here the CDR3 DNA reads TGCAGCGTTGAAGAGACAGGGAACTATGGCTACACCTTC. The chain recombines TRBV29-1 with TRBJ1-2, with TRBD1 matching over 7 bases. The CDR3 spans 13 residues. Germline-derived CDR1 and CDR2 are SQVTM and ANQGSEA. Trimming at V came to 0 bases and at J to 2 bases, leaving 0 bases not matched to a gene.

This clonotype is categorized as large (0.1 to 1%). This sequence joins TRBV29-1 and TRBJ2-1, with 7 nucleotides matching TRBD1. CDR1 and CDR2 (germline): SQVTM, ANQGSEA. V shed 6 bases, J shed 4 bases, and the junction held 6 bases outside the gene matches. This CDR3 comprises 13 residues. This chain's CDR3 is CSVLTGNYNEQFF. DNA of the CDR3: TGCAGCGTCCTGACAGGGAATTACAATGAGCAGTTCTTC.

This sequence joins TRBV10-3 and TRBJ1-2; D remains unclear. Germline lookup yields CDR1 ENHRY and CDR2 SYGVKD. Trimming left V 2 bases short and J 0 bases short, with 7 bases between. The CDR3 totals 14 residues. The CDR3 region is CAISEGITNYGYTF. The CDR3 DNA reads as TGTGCCATCAGTGAGGGGATTACTAACTATGGCTACACCTTC.

This clonotype was counted between two and nine times. The gene calls are TRBV27 and TRBJ1-5; a possible D gene is TRBD1 (5 bases). The CDR3 consists of 12 residues. V lost 7 bases, J lost 6 bases, and 10 bases lay in between. From germline, CDR1 is MNHEY and CDR2 SMNVEV (reference sequence). The CDR3 sequence is CASKRGTQPQHF. The CDR3 DNA reads TGTGCCAGCAAGAGGGGAACTCAGCCCCAGCATTTT.

This clonotype appeared a few times. The chain recombines TRBV28 with TRBJ2-5, with 11 bases that match TRBD2. Trimming cost V 5 bases and J 4 bases; bases outside gene matches: 3. Germline CDR1 and CDR2: MDHEN and SYDVKM. The CDR3 consists of 14 residues. The CDR3: CASSTGTSGETQYF. CDR3 sequence (DNA): TGTGCCAGCAGTACCGGGACTAGCGGAGAGACCCAGTACTTC.

The chain recombines TRBV20-1 with TRBJ1-6; 7 bases match TRBD1. This CDR3 has 18 residues. With V trimmed by 0 bases and J by 13 bases, 21 bases remained unmatched. Per germline, CDR1 DFQATT and CDR2 SNEGSKA (reference sequence). The CDR3 reads CSARDPNRLQGPRGPLHF. The CDR3 nucleotides are TGCAGTGCTAGAGATCCGAATCGCCTACAGGGGCCCCGTGGCCCCCTCCACTTT.

This chain connects TRBV28 to TRBJ1-5; D call uncertain. With 3 bases removed from V and 0 bases from J, the gap between germline ends came to 9 bases. This CDR3 is built from 15 residues. Looked up from germline, CDR1 is MDHEN and CDR2 is SYDVKM. The CDR3 nucleotides read TGTGCCAGCAGTTTGTGGGGTAGTAGCAATCAGCCCCAGCATTTT. Translation: CASSLWGSSNQPQHF.

This clonotype is deemed medium-sized. The chain recombines TRBV6-2 or TRBV6-3 with TRBJ2-1; a possible D gene is TRBD1 (6 bases). V lost 6 bases, J lost 7 bases, and 10 bases lay in between. Germline V gene lookup returns CDR1 MNHEY and CDR2 SVGEGT. This CDR3 has 12 residues. CDR3 bases: TGTGCCAGCAGCAGACAGGATAATGAGCAGTTCTTC. Residues: CASSRQDNEQFF.

This clonotype was seen more than once but under ten times. The J gene is TRBJ2-3, the V gene TRBV5-4; D gene uncertain. Germline V gene sequence: CDR1 SGHNT, CDR2 YYREEE (reference sequence). V lost 4 bases and J lost 1, with 10 bases in between. This CDR3 has 14 residues. The DNA for the CDR3 is TGTGCCAGCAGCGCGGACCTCGGCACAGATACGCAGTATTTT. This sequence encodes CASSADLGTDTQYF.

The chain recombines TRBV30 with TRBJ2-6; D unclear. The V and J ends lost 1 base and 0 bases respectively, with 7 bases between them. The V gene's germline CDR1 is GTSNPN and CDR2 SVGIG (reference sequence). The CDR3 is 15 amino acids. The CDR3 region has the DNA TGTGCCTGGAGTGACTTCAGCTCTGGGGCCAACGTCCTGACTTTC. Amino acid sequence: CAWSDFSSGANVLTF.

This clonotype is judged medium-sized. The chain joins TRBV19 to TRBJ2-7; the D call may be TRBD1 or TRBD2 (7 bases each). Between the trimmed V and J ends, which lost 4 bases and 3 bases, there was a span of 19 bases. The germline V gene has CDR1 LNHDA and CDR2 SQIVND (reference sequence). The CDR3 sequence is 16 residues long. Written as DNA, the CDR3 is TGTGCCAGTAGTAAAGGGGGGGAGGGGGCCGACTACGAGCAGTACTTC. This encodes CASSKGGEGADYEQYF.

Sample share makes this clonotype medium-sized. The gene calls are TRBV19 and TRBJ1-2; no clear D. V lost 5 bases and J lost 6, with 13 bases in between. The CDR3 spans 13 residues. The germline V gene encodes CDR1 LNHDA and CDR2 SQIVND (reference sequence). In DNA, the CDR3 is TGTGCCAGTAGTGCACTCCCCACGGATGGCTACACCTTC. Translation: CASSALPTDGYTF. The whole variable domain, remainder taken from reference TRBV19 and TRBJ1-2, is DGGITQSPKYLFRKEGQNVTLSCEQNLNHDAMYWYRQDPGQGLRLIYYSQIVNDFQKGDIAEGYSVSREKKESFPLTVTSAQKNPTAFYLCASSALPTDGYTFGSGTRLTVV.

This clonotype was counted only a few times. The chain links TRBV7-2 to TRBJ2-3; D unclear. From germline, CDR1 is SGHTA and CDR2 FQGNSA. This CDR3 spans 14 amino acids. With 5 bases removed from V and 6 bases from J, the gap between germline ends came to 15 bases. CDR3 amino acids: CASSQSRGRDTQYF. Here the CDR3 DNA reads TGTGCCAGCAGCCAGTCGCGCGGTCGGGATACGCAGTATTTT.

A single count supports this clonotype. V is TRBV7-6 and J is TRBJ1-4; D may be TRBD1 (5 bases). The ends were cut back, 5 bases at V and 3 bases at J, with 16 bases in the middle. CDR3 size: 16 residues. Germline lookup yields CDR1 SGHVS and CDR2 FNYEAQ. CDR3 bases: TGTGCCAGCAGCCGCAGGGCCTTAGGTCCTAATGAAAAACTGTTTTTT. It codes for CASSRRALGPNEKLFF.

The chain links TRBV20-1 to TRBJ2-7, with TRBD2 matching 10 bases. Trimming removed 5 bases from V and 5 bases from J; junction bases left unmatched: 9. The germline CDR1 and CDR2 sequences are DFQATT and SNEGSKA (reference sequence). The CDR3 loop spans 14 amino acids. CDR3 DNA: TGCAGTGCTGACGGGACTAGCGAAAGCCACGAGCAGTACTTC. It encodes CSADGTSESHEQYF.

This clonotype is deemed medium-sized. The CDR3 loop reads CASSPPAETYEQYF. DNA for the CDR3: TGTGCCAGCTCACCACCGGCGGAAACCTACGAGCAGTACTTC. The chain is built from TRBV18 and TRBJ2-7; D gene unclear. The CDR3 loop spans 14 amino acids. Germline-derived CDR1 and CDR2 are KGHSH and LQKENI. Trimming shortened V by 0 bases and J by 2 bases, and 8 bases separated the two germline ends.

A few counts support this clonotype. The chain joins TRBV7-2 to TRBJ1-2; possible D gene TRBD1, 5 bases. Trimming took 5 bases from V and 13 from J, leaving 20 bases between them. Germline loops: CDR1 SGHTA, CDR2 FQGNSA. The CDR3 runs 13 residues. The CDR3 nucleotides read TGTGCCAGCAGCCAAAACCCCGGGACGTCCTCCACCTTC. The encoded protein is CASSQNPGTSSTF.

A single count supports this clonotype. The chain combines TRBV28 with TRBJ2-7, with 7 positions matching TRBD2. The germline gives CDR1 MDHEN, CDR2 SYDVKM. The CDR3 runs 13 residues. CDR3 loop: CASSRENSYEQYF. The CDR3, as DNA: TGTGCAAGTTCGCGGGAGAACTCCTACGAGCAGTACTTC.

This clonotype is judged medium-sized. This chain connects TRBV6-5 to TRBJ1-2; D is perhaps TRBD1 (5 bases). Germline CDR1 MNHEY, CDR2 SVGAGI. This CDR3 has 13 amino acids. V was pared by 8 bases and J by 4 bases, with 14 bases between. The CDR3 DNA reads TGTGCCAGCGTTCGCCGGGGGGGCTATGGCTACACCTTC. It codes for CASVRRGGYGYTF.

This clonotype was found a few times. The V call is TRBV27, the J call TRBJ1-2, with a tentative D call TRBD1 (6 bases). This CDR3 is 14 amino acids long. V was clipped by 5 bases and J by 3 bases, with 13 bases between them. Germline V CDR1 and CDR2: MNHEY, SMNVEV (reference sequence). The CDR3 nucleotides are TGTGCCAGCAGTCCTAGGGGGGTCGACTATGGCTACACCTTC. Its translation is CASSPRGVDYGYTF.

The gene calls are TRBV6-1 and TRBJ2-5; 12 bases match TRBD2. The CDR3 consists of 14 residues. Germline V lookup: CDR1 MNHNS, CDR2 SASEGT. V was pared by 4 bases and J by 3 bases, with 0 bases of the junction left unmatched. The DNA of the CDR3 is TGTGCCAGCAGTGGACTAGCGGGAGAAGAGACCCAGTACTTC. Its protein is CASSGLAGEETQYF.

The rearrangement joins TRBV5-4 to TRBJ1-2, with TRBD1 identical over 10 bases. The CDR3 sequence is 18 residues long. Germline loops: CDR1 SGHNT, CDR2 YYREEE (reference sequence). Losses at the gene ends were 2 bases for V and 7 bases for J; bases not matched to a gene: 17. The CDR3 region is CASSLAPTGGRGRTGYTF. The DNA of the CDR3 is TGTGCCAGCAGCTTAGCCCCGACAGGGGGCCGTGGACGTACTGGCTACACCTTC.

This clonotype was detected only a few times. This chain uses TRBV6-4 with TRBJ2-5; D gene uncertain. This CDR3 comprises 17 residues. Per germline, CDR1 MRHNA and CDR2 SNTAGT. V was cut by 5 bases and J by 5 bases, with 24 bases left in between. DNA for the CDR3: TGTGCCAGCAGTTCCCCGTCGCCAGCCGAGCTCAAGGAGACCCAGTACTTC. It codes for CASSSPSPAELKETQYF.

In this sample, this clonotype is medium-sized. This CDR3 is CASSRNTPFSGNTIYF. In nucleotides, the CDR3 is TGTGCCAGCAGCCGAAACACACCCTTCTCTGGAAACACCATATATTTT. The chain recombines TRBV6-5 with TRBJ1-3; D remains unclear. This CDR3 is 16 amino acids long. With 6 bases removed from V and 0 bases from J, the gap between germline ends came to 15 bases. Germline lookup yields CDR1 MNHEY and CDR2 SVGAGI.

This clonotype is judged medium-sized. The rearrangement uses TRBV10-3 and TRBJ2-7; TRBD1 matches 11 bases. Germline loops: CDR1 ENHRY, CDR2 SYGVKD. The CDR3 runs to 13 residues. Trimming took 11 bases from V and 5 from J; bases not matched to a gene: 8. The CDR3 loop reads CAAAGTGGNEQYF. In DNA form, the CDR3 reads TGTGCCGCGGCCGGGACAGGGGGTAACGAGCAGTACTTC.

The chain carries TRBV20-1 and TRBJ1-5; 9 positions match TRBD1. The CDR3 is 13 amino acids. V trimming: 4 bases; J trimming: 5 bases; junction bases outside the gene matches: 3. Germline V gene data show CDR1 as DFQATT and CDR2 as SNEGSKA (reference sequence). The CDR3 spells CSAKDRGYQPQHF. Here the CDR3 DNA reads TGCAGTGCTAAGGACAGGGGTTATCAGCCCCAGCATTTT.

Relative to its sample, this clonotype is medium-sized. V gene TRBV7-6 combines with J gene TRBJ2-1; no clear D gene. This CDR3 is 15 amino acids long. V was cut by 3 bases and J by 0 bases, with 9 bases left in between. Looked up from germline, CDR1 is SGHVS and CDR2 is FNYEAQ. CDR3 DNA sequence: TGTGCCAGCAGCTTGACGGAAAGCTCCTACAATGAGCAGTTCTTC. Amino acid sequence: CASSLTESSYNEQFF.

This clonotype was counted a few times. In DNA, the CDR3 is TGCGCCAGCAGGGACAGGGGCGGAATCACCGGGGAGCTGTTTTTT. Its protein is CASRDRGGITGELFF. This sequence joins TRBV5-1 and TRBJ2-2, with 9 bases matching TRBD1. V was pared by 5 bases and J by 4 bases, with 6 bases of the junction left unmatched. The V gene's germline CDR1 is SGHRS and CDR2 YFSETQ. The CDR3 length is 15 residues. Full variable domain (outside the CDR3, taken from reference TRBV5-1 and TRBJ2-2): KAGVTQTPRYLIKTRGQQVTLSCSPISGHRSVSWYQQTPGQGLQFLFEYFSETQRNKGNFPGRFSGRQFSNSRSEMNVSTLELGDSALYLCASRDRGGITGELFFGEGSRLTVL.